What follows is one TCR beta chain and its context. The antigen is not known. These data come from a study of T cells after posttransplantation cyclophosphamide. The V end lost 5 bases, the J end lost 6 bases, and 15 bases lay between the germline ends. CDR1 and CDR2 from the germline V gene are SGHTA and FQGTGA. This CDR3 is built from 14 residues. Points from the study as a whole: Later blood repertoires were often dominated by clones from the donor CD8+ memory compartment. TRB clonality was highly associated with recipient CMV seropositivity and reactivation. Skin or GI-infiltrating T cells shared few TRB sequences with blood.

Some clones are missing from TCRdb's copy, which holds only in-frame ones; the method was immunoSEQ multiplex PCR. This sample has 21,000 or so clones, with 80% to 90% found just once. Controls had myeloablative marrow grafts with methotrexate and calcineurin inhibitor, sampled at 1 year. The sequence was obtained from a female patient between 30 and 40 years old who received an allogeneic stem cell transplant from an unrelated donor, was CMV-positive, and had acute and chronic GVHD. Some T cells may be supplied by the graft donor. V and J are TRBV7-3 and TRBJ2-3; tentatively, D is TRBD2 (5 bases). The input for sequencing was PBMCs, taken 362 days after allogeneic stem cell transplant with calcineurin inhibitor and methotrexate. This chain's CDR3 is CASSPGLTSDTQYF. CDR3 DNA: TGTGCCAGCAGCCCCGGTTTAACTAGTGATACGCAGTATTTT.